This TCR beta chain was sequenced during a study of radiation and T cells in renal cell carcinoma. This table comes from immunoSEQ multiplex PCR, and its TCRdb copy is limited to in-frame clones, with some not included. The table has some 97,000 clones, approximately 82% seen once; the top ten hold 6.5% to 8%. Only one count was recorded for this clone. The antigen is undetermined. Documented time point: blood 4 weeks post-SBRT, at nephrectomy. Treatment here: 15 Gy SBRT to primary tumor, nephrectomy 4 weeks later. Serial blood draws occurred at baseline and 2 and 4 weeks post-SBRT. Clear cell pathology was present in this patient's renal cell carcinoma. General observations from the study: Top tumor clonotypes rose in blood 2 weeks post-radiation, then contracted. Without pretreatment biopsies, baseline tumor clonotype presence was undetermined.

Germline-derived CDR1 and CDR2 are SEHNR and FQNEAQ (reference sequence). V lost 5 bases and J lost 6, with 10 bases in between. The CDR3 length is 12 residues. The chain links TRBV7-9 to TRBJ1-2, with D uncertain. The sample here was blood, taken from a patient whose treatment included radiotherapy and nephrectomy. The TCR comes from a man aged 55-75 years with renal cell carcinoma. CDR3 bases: TGTGCCAGCAGCACGAGTCTCGATGGCTACACCTTC. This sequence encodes CASSTSLDGYTF.